These 17 T cell receptor delta chains share one sample of origin, sequenced in a study of Vδ1+ human thymocytes. Study-level findings and limits: Thymic TRG and TRD repertoires appeared highly polyclonal, with Gaussian CDR3 length distributions.

RNA was extracted from the cells and then reverse transcribed. CDR3 amplicons came from multiplex PCR with pooled V-gene forward and constant-region reverse primers. TCRdb ran CATT on the multiplex PCR reads. The repertoire holds 45,000 to 60,000 delta-chain clones, with around a sixth as singletons. These receptors lack a known antigen. The sample comprised Vdelta1+ gamma-delta thymocytes from the thymus. Subset defined: FACS-sorted CD3+ TCRalphabeta- TCRVdelta1+ TCRVdelta2- thymocytes. These receptors originate from a boy in the first two years of life who had congenital heart surgery.

This clone has more than one count but fewer than ten. The chain recombines TRDV1 with TRDJ1; 8 bases line up with TRDD3. V lost 3 bases, J lost 10 bases, and 34 bases stayed unmatched. Per the germline V gene, CDR1 is TSWWSYY and CDR2 is QGS. The CDR3 has 22 residues. Here the CDR3 DNA reads TGTGCTCTTGGGGAGGGGGGATTTCGACCAACTCCTTCTGGGGGACTTCGTTGGGGACTCATCTTT. As protein: CALGEGGFRPTPSGGLRWGLIF.

The genes are TRDV1 and TRDJ1; 8 positions match TRDD3. Germline V CDR1 and CDR2: TSWWSYY, QGS. The CDR3 runs to 20 residues. With 0 bases clipped from V and 2 bases from J, the junction kept 17 bases outside the gene matches. CDR3 protein: CALGELVYFRGIMRTDKLIF. In nucleotides, the CDR3 is TGTGCTCTTGGGGAACTAGTCTACTTCAGGGGGATAATGAGGACCGATAAACTCATCTTT.

This clone appeared a few times. This sequence joins TRDV1 and TRDJ1; D gene unclear. Between the trimmed V and J ends, which lost 1 base and 1 base, there was a span of 19 bases. Germline CDR1 reads TSWWSYY; CDR2 reads QGS. CDR3 size: 18 residues. The CDR3 DNA sequence: TGTGCTCTTGGGGAACGGTGGCTACCTCCACCTTTCACCGATAAACTCATCTTT. It yields the protein CALGERWLPPPFTDKLIF.

The chain joins TRDV1 to TRDJ1, with 7 bases identical to TRDD3. CDR1 TSWWSYY and CDR2 QGS come from the germline V gene. This CDR3 region has 16 residues. Germline trimming cut 3 bases from V and 0 bases from J; bases unmatched to any gene: 7. The DNA of the CDR3 is TGTGCTCTTGGGGAGGCCTGGGGGGAATACACCGATAAACTCATCTTT. This gives the protein CALGEAWGEYTDKLIF.

This chain joins TRDV1 and TRDJ1; TRDD3 matches 11 bases. Germline V CDR1 and CDR2: TSWWSYY, QGS. The CDR3 length is 21 residues. V lost 2 bases, J lost 0 bases, and 17 bases stayed unmatched. CDR3: CALGECGKMGDTYRYTDKLIF. CDR3 DNA: TGTGCTCTTGGGGAATGTGGAAAAATGGGGGATACGTACCGGTACACCGATAAACTCATCTTT.

A word on this clone: Other DNA sequences in the sample encode the same CDR3. The genes are TRDV1 and TRDJ1, with 11 nucleotides matching TRDD3. Germline V gene data show CDR1 as TSWWSYY and CDR2 as QGS. This CDR3 contains 21 residues. The trim removed 3 bases at V and 2 bases at J, leaving 20 bases unmatched. In DNA, the CDR3 is TGTGCTCTTGGGGACCATTCCTTAGGGCTGGGGGATACTGCGTATACCGATAAACTCATCTTT. This sequence encodes CALGDHSLGLGDTAYTDKLIF.

The V and J genes are TRDV1 and TRDJ1; D remains unclear. V lost 1 base and J lost 5, with 23 bases in between. The CDR3 sequence is 18 residues long. CDR1 is TSWWSYY and CDR2 is QGS in the germline V gene. The CDR3 reads CALGERSVRTVMRDKLIF. Here the CDR3 DNA reads TGTGCTCTTGGGGAACGATCAGTCCGAACGGTGATGAGGGATAAACTCATCTTT.

The chain joins TRDV1 to TRDJ1, with D perhaps TRDD1 or TRDD3 (5 bases each). The CDR3 runs to 17 residues. V was trimmed by 0 bases and J by 2 bases, leaving 16 bases between them. Per germline, CDR1 TSWWSYY and CDR2 QGS. This CDR3 reads CALGELRIGGSTDKLIF. The CDR3 DNA reads TGTGCTCTTGGGGAACTTCGAATAGGGGGCTCAACCGATAAACTCATCTTT.

This clone has a handful of counts. The V call is TRDV1, the J call TRDJ1, with 7 bases fitting TRDD3. The CDR3 runs 18 residues. Germline loops: CDR1 TSWWSYY, CDR2 QGS. The ends lost 4 bases at V and 7 bases at J; junction bases unmatched: 21. DNA of the CDR3: TGTGCTCTTGGGGTCCTCGCTTCCACGCGAGGGATACAACCTAAACTCATCTTT. It specifies CALGVLASTRGIQPKLIF.

In this sample, this clone turned up a few times. The genes are TRDV1 and TRDJ1; D unclear. The CDR3 spans 17 residues. V gave up 0 bases and J gave up 7 bases, with 21 bases separating them. Germline V CDR1 and CDR2: TSWWSYY, QGS. The CDR3 loop is CALGELGPQSLEVKLIF. The CDR3 DNA reads TGTGCTCTTGGGGAACTAGGTCCTCAATCGCTAGAGGTTAAACTCATCTTT.

The sample holds a few counts of this clone. This same CDR3 is encoded by further DNA sequences in the sample. The V call is TRDV3, the J call TRDJ1; the match to TRDD3 covers 8 bases. Germline trimming cut 2 bases from V and 4 bases from J; bases unmatched to any gene: 18. Looked up from germline, CDR1 is TVYSNPD and CDR2 is GDNSRS (reference sequence). The CDR3 contains 17 residues. This chain's CDR3 is CAFSPLASGGRHDKLIF. Written as DNA, the CDR3 is TGTGCCTTTTCCCCTCTCGCTTCTGGGGGACGCCACGATAAACTCATCTTT.

This clone was picked up a small number of times. The chain joins TRDV1 to TRDJ1, with TRDD2 as a possible D gene (9 bases). CDR1 is TSWWSYY, CDR2 QGS, per germline. This CDR3 comprises 17 residues. The germline V and J ends were trimmed by 3 bases and 11 bases, with 28 bases remaining between them. The CDR3 is CALGDPSYWGYPNGLIF. CDR3 coding DNA: TGTGCTCTTGGGGACCCTTCCTACTGGGGATACCCGAATGGTCTCATCTTT.

This clone came up a few times. The V call is TRDV1, the J call TRDJ1; the match to TRDD2 covers 8 bases. Germline V gene data show CDR1 as TSWWSYY and CDR2 as QGS. V was clipped by 2 bases and J by 0 bases; unmatched bases: 17. The CDR3 has 20 residues. The DNA of the CDR3 is TGTGCTCTTGGGGAAACCCCTTCCTATGGGAGGGGGGCAAACACCGATAAACTCATCTTT. It codes for CALGETPSYGRGANTDKLIF.

This clone appeared a few times. This sequence joins TRDV1 and TRDJ1; 11 bases are shared with TRDD3. Germline CDR1 and CDR2: TSWWSYY and QGS. Germline trimming cut 3 bases from V and 0 bases from J; bases unmatched to any gene: 21. The CDR3 is 22 amino acids. CDR3 in DNA: TGTGCTCTTGGGGAGTTCACTTCCCATGGGGGATACGTAGTTCGTTACACCGATAAACTCATCTTT. Translated: CALGEFTSHGGYVVRYTDKLIF.

The chain employs TRDV1 and TRDJ1; the match to TRDD3 covers 12 bases. The V and J ends lost 3 bases and 1 base, in that order; junction bases with no gene match: 21. The CDR3 is 22 amino acids. Germline V gene lookup returns CDR1 TSWWSYY and CDR2 QGS. The CDR3 nucleotides read TGTGCTCTTGGGGATTTTGTTTCAGGGGATGTACTGGGGGATACCTGCACCGATAAACTCATCTTT. This translates into CALGDFVSGDVLGDTCTDKLIF.

J is TRDJ1 and V is TRDV1; no definite D call. In germline, CDR1 is TSWWSYY, CDR2 QGS. The ends were cut back, 0 bases at V and 7 bases at J, with 12 bases in the middle. The CDR3 extends over 14 amino acids. As DNA, the CDR3 is TGTGCTCTTGGGGAACTCCCTCTTCACGTTAAACTCATCTTT. It codes for CALGELPLHVKLIF.

This clone showed up just a few times. The V and J genes are TRDV1 and TRDJ1; 10 nucleotides match TRDD3. Trimming cost V 0 bases and J 1 base; bases outside gene matches: 17. The germline V gene has CDR1 TSWWSYY and CDR2 QGS. The CDR3 spans 21 residues. The CDR3 is CALGELGGGYLVWGGTDKLIF. The CDR3 DNA sequence: TGTGCTCTTGGGGAACTTGGTGGGGGATACCTCGTGTGGGGAGGCACCGATAAACTCATCTTT.